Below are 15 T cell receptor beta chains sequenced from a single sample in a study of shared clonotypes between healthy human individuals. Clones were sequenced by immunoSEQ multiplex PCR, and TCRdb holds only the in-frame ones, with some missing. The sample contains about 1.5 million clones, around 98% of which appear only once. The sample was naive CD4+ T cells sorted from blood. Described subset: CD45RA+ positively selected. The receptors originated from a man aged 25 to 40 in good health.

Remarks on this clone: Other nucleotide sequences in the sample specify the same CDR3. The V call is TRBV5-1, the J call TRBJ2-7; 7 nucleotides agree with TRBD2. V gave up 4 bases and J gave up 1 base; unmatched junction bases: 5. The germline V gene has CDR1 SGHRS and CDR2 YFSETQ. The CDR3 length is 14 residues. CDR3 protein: CASSPGGISYEQYF. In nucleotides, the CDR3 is TGCGCCAGCAGCCCGGGAGGCATTTCCTACGAGCAGTACTTC.

In DNA, the CDR3 is TGTGCCAGCAGCTCGCTAGCGGGAGGGCCGAAGACCCAGTACTTC. Its translation: CASSSLAGGPKTQYF. This chain links TRBV11-2 with TRBJ2-5; 12 nucleotides agree with TRBD2. CDR1 and CDR2 (germline): SGHAT, FQNNGV. There are 15 residues in the CDR3. J gave up 6 bases and V 4 bases, and 6 bases lay outside the gene matches.

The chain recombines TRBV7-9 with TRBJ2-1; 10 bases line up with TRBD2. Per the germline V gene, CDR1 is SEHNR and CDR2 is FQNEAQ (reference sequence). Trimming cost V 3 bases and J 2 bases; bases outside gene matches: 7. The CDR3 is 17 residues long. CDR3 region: CASSLASGRYTYNEQFF. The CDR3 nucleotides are TGTGCCAGCAGCTTGGCTAGCGGGAGATATACCTACAATGAGCAGTTCTTC.

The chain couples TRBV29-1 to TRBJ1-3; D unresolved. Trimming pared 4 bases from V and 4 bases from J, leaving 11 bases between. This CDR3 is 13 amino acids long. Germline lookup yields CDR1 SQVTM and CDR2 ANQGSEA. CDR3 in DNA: TGCAGCGTTGTCGGGAGGTTCGGAAACACCATATATTTT. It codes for CSVVGRFGNTIYF.

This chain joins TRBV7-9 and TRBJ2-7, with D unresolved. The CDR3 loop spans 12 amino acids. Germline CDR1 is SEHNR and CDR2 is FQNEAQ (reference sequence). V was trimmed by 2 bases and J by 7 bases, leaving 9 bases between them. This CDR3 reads CASSLSQTEQYF. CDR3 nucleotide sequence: TGTGCCAGCAGCTTATCCCAGACGGAGCAGTACTTC.

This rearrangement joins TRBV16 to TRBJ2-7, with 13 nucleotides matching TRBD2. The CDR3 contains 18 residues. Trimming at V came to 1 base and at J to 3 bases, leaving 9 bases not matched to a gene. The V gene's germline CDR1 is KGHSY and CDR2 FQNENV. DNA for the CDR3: TGTGCCAGCAGCCAATTGACTAGCGGGAGGCCGCGACGCTACGAGCAGTACTTC. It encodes CASSQLTSGRPRRYEQYF.

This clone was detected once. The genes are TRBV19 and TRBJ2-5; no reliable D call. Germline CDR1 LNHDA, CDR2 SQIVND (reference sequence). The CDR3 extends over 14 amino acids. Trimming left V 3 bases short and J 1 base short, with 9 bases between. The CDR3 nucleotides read TGTGCCAGTAGTATTTTTTGGGCCCAAGAGACCCAGTACTTC. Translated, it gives CASSIFWAQETQYF.

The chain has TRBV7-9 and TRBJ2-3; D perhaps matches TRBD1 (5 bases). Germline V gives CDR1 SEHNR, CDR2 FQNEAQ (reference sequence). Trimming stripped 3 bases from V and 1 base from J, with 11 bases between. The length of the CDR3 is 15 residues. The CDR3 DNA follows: TGTGCCAGCAGCTTGGGCAGGGTCGGCACAGATACGCAGTATTTT. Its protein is CASSLGRVGTDTQYF.

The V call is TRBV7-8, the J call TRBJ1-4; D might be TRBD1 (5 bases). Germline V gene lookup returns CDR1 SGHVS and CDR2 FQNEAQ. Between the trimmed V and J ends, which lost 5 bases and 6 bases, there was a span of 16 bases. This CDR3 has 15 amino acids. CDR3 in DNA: TGTGCCAGCAGCCCCGAGGGGCGGGGCTATGAAAAACTGTTTTTT. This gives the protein CASSPEGRGYEKLFF.

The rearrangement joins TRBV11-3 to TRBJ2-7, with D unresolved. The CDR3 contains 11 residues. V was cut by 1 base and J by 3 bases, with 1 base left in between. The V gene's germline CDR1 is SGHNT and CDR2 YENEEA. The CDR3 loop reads CASSLVYEQYF. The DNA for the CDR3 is TGTGCCAGCAGCTTAGTCTACGAGCAGTACTTC.

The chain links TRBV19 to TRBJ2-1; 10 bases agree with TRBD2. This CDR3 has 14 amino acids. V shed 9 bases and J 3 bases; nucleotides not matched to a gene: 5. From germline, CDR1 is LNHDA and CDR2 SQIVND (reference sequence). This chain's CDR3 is CASRTSGVYNEQFF. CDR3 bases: TGTGCCAGCAGGACTAGCGGAGTCTACAATGAGCAGTTCTTC.

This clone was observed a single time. This CDR3 reads CASSLSGWSRRSEAFF. DNA for the CDR3: TGTGCCAGCAGCTTGAGTGGGTGGAGTAGGCGATCTGAAGCTTTCTTT. The chain uses TRBV5-6 and TRBJ1-1; D gene uncertain. V shed 1 base and J shed 6 bases, with 19 bases lying between them. The CDR3 is 16 amino acids. Looked up from germline, CDR1 is SGHDT and CDR2 is YYEEEE.

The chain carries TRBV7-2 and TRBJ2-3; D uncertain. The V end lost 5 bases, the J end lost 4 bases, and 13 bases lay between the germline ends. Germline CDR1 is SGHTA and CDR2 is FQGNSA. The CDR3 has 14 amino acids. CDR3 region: CASSLPLPPDTQYF. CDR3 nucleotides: TGTGCCAGCAGCCTTCCCCTACCTCCAGATACGCAGTATTTT.

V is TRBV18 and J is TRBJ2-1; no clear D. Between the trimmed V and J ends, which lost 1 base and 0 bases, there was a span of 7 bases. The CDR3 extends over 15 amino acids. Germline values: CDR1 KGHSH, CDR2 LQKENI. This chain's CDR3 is CASSPQSSSYNEQFF. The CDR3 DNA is TGTGCCAGCTCACCACAGTCTAGCTCCTACAATGAGCAGTTCTTC.

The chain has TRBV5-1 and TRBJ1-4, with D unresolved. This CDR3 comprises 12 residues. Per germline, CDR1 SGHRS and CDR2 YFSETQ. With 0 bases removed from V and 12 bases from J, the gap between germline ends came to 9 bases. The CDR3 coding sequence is TGCGCCAGCAGCTTGGACGGGAGGGAACTGTTTTTT. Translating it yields CASSLDGRELFF.